This T cell receptor (beta chain) was found in a study of CD8+CD57+ T cells in acquired aplastic anemia. Whole-study findings and limits: About 30 CD8+ CDR3 sequences occurred in both the patients and the controls.

This clonotype was recorded many times. The target antigen is unknown. Template material for TCR beta VDJ and CDR3 profiling consisted of genomic DNA. TCRdb processed the reads anew with MiXCR; each CDR3 protein has one entry. This table holds under 200,000 distinct CDR3 sequences, under 50% found once. CD8+CD57+ cell expansion had been shown by flow cytometry in patients chosen for sequencing. The sequenced material came from sorted CD4+, CD8+, or CD8+CD57+ T cells (not recorded which) from PBMCs. This clonotype was obtained from a human donor with aplastic anemia.

The CDR3 loop is CASSIGGVSRETQYF. In DNA form, the CDR3 reads TGTGCCAGTAGTATAGGCGGGGTTAGTAGGGAGACCCAGTACTTC. This chain uses TRBV19 with TRBJ2-5, with D perhaps TRBD2 (6 bases). The CDR3 length is 15 residues. Trimming removed 1 base from V and 5 bases from J, with 14 bases in between. Germline V gene lookup returns CDR1 LNHDA and CDR2 SQIVND (reference sequence).